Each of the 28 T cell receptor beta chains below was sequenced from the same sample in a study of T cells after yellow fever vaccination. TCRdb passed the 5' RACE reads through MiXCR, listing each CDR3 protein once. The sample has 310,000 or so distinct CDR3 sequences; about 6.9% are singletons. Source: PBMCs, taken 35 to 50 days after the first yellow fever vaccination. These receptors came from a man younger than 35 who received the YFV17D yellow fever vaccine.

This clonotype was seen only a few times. CDR3 DNA: TGCGCCAGCAGGGTGGCGGGGGTCGGCGCAGATACGCAGTATTTT. Protein product: CASRVAGVGADTQYF. The chain links TRBV5-1 to TRBJ2-3, with 7 nucleotides matching TRBD2. After removal of 5 bases from V and 4 bases from J, the junction contained 10 bases not matched to a gene. This CDR3 comprises 15 residues. Germline-derived CDR1 and CDR2 are SGHRS and YFSETQ.

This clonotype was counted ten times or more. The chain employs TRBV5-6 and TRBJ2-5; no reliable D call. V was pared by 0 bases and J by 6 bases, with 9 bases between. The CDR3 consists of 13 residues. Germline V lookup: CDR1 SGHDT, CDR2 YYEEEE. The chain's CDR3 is CASSLDMVKTQYF. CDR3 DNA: TGTGCCAGCAGCTTGGACATGGTTAAGACCCAGTACTTC.

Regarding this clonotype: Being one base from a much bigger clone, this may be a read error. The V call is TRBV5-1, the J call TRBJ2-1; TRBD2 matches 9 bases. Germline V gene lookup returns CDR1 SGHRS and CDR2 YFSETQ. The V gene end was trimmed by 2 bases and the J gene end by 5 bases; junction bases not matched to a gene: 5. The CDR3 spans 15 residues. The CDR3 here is CASSLGGGAHNEQFF. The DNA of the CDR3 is TGCGCCAGCAGCTTAGGCGGGGGGGCCCACAATGAGCAGTTCTTC.

The CDR3 spells CASSLAGLRDNEQFF. The CDR3 DNA follows: TGTGCCAGCAGCTTAGCGGGACTCAGAGACAATGAGCAGTTCTTC. V usage is TRBV7-2 and J usage is TRBJ2-1; a weak D match, TRBD2 (6 bases). V was cut by 0 bases and J by 5 bases, with 11 bases left in between. CDR3 length equals 15 residues. Germline V gives CDR1 SGHTA, CDR2 FQGNSA.

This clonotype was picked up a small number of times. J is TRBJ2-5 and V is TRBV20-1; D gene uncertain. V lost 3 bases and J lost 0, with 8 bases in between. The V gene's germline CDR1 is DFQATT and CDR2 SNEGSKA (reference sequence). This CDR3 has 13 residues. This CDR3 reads CSASFVNQETQYF. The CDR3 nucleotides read TGCAGTGCTAGTTTCGTCAACCAAGAGACCCAGTACTTC.

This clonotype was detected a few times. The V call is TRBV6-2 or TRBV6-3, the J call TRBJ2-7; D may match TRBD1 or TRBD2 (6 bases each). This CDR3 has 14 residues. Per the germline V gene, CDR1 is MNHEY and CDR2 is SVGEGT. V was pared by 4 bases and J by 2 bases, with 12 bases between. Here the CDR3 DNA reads TGTGCCAGCAGTTGGGGGGCCGGCACCTACGAGCAGTACGTC. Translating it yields CASSWGAGTYEQYV.

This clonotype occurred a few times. In DNA form, the CDR3 reads TGTGCCAGCAGCGGCTGGCAGGGGAGCTCCTACGAGCAGTACGTC. It encodes CASSGWQGSSYEQYV. V gene TRBV7-9 combines with J gene TRBJ2-7; weak D call: TRBD1 (6 bases). Trimming took off 5 bases at V and 0 bases at J, with 14 bases between the two ends. The CDR3 has 15 residues. Germline CDR1 SEHNR, CDR2 FQNEAQ (reference sequence).

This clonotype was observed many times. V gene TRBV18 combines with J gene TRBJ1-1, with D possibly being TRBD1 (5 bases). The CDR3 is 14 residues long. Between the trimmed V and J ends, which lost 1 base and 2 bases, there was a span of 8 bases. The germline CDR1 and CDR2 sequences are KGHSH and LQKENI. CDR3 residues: CASSPRGANTEAFF. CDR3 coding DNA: TGTGCCAGCTCACCACGTGGGGCTAACACTGAAGCTTTCTTT.

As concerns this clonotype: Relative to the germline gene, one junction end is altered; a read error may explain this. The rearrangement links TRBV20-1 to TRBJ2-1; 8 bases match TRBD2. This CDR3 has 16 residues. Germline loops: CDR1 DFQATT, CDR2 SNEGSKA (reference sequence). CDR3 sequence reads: CCARDPRAGAHNEQFF. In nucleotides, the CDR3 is TGCTGTGCTAGAGATCCCAGAGCGGGGGCCCACAATGAGCAGTTCTTC.

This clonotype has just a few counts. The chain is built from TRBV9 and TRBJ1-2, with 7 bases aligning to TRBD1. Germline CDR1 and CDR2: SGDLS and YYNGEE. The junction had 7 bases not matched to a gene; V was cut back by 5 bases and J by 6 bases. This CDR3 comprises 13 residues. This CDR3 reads CASRSSGGNGYTF. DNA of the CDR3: TGTGCCAGCAGGTCCTCAGGGGGAAATGGCTACACCTTC.

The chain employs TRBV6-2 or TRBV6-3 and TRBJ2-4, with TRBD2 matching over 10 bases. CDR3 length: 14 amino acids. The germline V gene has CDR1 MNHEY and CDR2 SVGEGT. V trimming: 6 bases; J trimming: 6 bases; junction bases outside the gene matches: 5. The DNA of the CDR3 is TGTGCCAGCAGAAAGCGGGGGGGCCCAAACATTCAGTACTTC. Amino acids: CASRKRGGPNIQYF.

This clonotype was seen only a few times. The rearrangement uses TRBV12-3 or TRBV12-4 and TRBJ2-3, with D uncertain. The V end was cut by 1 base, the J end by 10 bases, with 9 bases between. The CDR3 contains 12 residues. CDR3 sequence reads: CASSLGSVAQYF. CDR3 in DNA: TGTGCCAGCAGTTTAGGTTCGGTGGCGCAGTATTTT.

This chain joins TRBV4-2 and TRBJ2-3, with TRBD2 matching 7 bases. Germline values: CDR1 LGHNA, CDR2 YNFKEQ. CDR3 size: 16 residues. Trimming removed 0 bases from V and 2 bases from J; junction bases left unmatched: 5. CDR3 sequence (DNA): TGTGCCAGCAGCCAAGATGGGCGGGGGTCCACAGATACGCAGTATTTT. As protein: CASSQDGRGSTDTQYF.

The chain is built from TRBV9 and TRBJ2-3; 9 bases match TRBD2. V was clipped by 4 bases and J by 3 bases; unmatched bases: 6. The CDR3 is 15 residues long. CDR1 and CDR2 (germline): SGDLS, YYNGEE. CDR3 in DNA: TGTGCCAGCAGCACCGCGGGGGGGCCAACAGATACGCAGTATTTT. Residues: CASSTAGGPTDTQYF. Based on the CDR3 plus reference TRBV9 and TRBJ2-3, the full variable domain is DSGVTQTPKHLITATGQRVTLRCSPRSGDLSVYWYQQSLDQGLQFLIQYYNGEERAKGNILERFSAQQFPDLHSELNLSSLELGDSALYFCASSTAGGPTDTQYFGPGTRLTVL.

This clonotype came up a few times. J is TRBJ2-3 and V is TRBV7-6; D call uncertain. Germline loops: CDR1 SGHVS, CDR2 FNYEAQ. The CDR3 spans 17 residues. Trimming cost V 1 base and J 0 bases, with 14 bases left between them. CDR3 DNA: TGTGCCAGCAGCTTAGGCCCTTACGGAACTAGCACAGATACGCAGTATTTT. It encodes CASSLGPYGTSTDTQYF. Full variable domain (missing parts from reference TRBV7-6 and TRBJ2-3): GAGVSQSPRYKVTKRGQDVALRCDPISGHVSLYWYRQALGQGPEFLTYFNYEAQQDKSGLPNDRFSAERPEGSISTLTIQRTEQRDSAMYRCASSLGPYGTSTDTQYFGPGTRLTVL.

The DNA for the CDR3 is TGTGCCAGCAGCCACTCACACACGGAGCCCCAGCATTTT. Translating gives CASSHSHTEPQHF. The chain employs TRBV7-6 and TRBJ1-5; D is uncertain. Germline V gives CDR1 SGHVS, CDR2 FNYEAQ. Trimming cost V 5 bases and J 8 bases, with 13 bases left between them. The CDR3 has 13 amino acids.

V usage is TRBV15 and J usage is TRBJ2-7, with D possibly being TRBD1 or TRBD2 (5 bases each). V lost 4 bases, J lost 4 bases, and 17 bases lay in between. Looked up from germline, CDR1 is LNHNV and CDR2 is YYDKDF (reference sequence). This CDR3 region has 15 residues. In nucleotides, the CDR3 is TGTGCCACCAGCAACGACAGAGGGAAAGGGTACGAGCAGTACTTC. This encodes CATSNDRGKGYEQYF. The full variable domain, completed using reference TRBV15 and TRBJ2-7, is DAMVIQNPRYQVTQFGKPVTLSCSQTLNHNVMYWYQQKSSQAPKLLFHYYDKDFNNEADTPDNFQSRRPNTSFCFLDIRSPGLGDTAMYLCATSNDRGKGYEQYFGPGTRLTVT.

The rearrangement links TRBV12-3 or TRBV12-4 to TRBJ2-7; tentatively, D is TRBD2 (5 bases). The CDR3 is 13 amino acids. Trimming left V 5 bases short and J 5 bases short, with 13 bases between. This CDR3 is CASSPRLRDEQYF. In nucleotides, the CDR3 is TGTGCCAGCAGTCCTCGCCTGAGGGACGAGCAGTACTTC.

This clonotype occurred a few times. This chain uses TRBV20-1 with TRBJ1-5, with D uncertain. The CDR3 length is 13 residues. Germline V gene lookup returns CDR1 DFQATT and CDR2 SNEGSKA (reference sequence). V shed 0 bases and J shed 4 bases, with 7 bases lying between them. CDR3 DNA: TGCAGTGCTAGAGACCCTAATAATCAGCCCCAGCATTTT. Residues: CSARDPNNQPQHF.

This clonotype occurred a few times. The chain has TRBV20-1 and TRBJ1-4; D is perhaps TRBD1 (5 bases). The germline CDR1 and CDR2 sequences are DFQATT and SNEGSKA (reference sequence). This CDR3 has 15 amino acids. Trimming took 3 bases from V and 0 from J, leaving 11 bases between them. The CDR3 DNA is TGCAGTGCTAGTCTTACAGGAGCAACTAATGAAAAACTGTTTTTT. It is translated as CSASLTGATNEKLFF.

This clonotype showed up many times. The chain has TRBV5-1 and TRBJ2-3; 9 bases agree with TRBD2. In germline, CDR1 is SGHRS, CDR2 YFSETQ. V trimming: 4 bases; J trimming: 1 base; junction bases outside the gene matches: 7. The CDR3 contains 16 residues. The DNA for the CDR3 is TGCGCCAGCAGCCAGGGCGGGACTAGCCGCACAGATACGCAGTATTTT. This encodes CASSQGGTSRTDTQYF. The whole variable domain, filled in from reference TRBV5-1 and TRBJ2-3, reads KAGVTQTPRYLIKTRGQQVTLSCSPISGHRSVSWYQQTPGQGLQFLFEYFSETQRNKGNFPGRFSGRQFSNSRSEMNVSTLELGDSALYLCASSQGGTSRTDTQYFGPGTRLTVL.

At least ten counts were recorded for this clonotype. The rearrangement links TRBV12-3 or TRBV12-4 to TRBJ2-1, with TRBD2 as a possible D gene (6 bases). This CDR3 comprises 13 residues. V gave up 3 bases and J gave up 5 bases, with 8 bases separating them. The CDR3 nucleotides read TGTGCCAGCAGTTTCCGGGGGAACAATGAGCAGTTCTTC. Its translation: CASSFRGNNEQFF.

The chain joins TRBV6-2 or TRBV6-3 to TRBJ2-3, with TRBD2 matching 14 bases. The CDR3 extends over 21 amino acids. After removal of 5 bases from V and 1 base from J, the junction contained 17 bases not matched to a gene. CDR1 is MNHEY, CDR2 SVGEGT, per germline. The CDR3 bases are TGTGCCAGCAGTAATGAGATGGGACTAGCGGGGGCCAGGCTTGGCACAGATACGCAGTATTTT. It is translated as CASSNEMGLAGARLGTDTQYF.

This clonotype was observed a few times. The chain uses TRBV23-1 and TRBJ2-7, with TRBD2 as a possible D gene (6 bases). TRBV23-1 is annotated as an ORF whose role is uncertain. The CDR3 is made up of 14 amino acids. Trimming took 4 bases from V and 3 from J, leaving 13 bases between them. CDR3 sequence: CASSLPGGYYEQYF. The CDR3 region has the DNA TGCGCCAGCAGTCTACCCGGGGGTTACTACGAGCAGTACTTC.

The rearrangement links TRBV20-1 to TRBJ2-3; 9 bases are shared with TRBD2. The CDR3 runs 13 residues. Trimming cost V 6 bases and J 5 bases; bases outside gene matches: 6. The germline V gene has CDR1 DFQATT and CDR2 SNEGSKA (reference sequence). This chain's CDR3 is CSASSGGGDTQYF. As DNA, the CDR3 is TGCAGTGCGAGTAGCGGGGGCGGAGATACGCAGTATTTT.

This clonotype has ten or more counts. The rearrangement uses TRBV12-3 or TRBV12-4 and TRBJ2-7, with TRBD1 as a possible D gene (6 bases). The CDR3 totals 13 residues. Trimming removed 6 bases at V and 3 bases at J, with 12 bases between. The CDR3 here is CASRRDNNYEQYF. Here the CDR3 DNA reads TGTGCCAGCAGGAGGGACAATAACTACGAGCAGTACTTC.

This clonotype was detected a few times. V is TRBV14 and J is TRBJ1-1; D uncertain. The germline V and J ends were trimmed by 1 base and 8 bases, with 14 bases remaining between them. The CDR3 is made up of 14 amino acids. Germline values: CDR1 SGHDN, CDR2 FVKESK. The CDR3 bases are TGTGCCAGCAGCCAAGTAGGTTGGGCGTCGGAAGCTTTCTTT. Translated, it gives CASSQVGWASEAFF.

Here the CDR3 DNA reads TGTGCCAGCAGCGACACCGGGACAGGGGCCTACAATGAGCAGTTCTTC. Amino acids: CASSDTGTGAYNEQFF. The gene calls are TRBV2 and TRBJ2-1; the match to TRBD1 covers 10 bases. V was pared by 6 bases and J by 2 bases, with 7 bases of the junction left unmatched. There are 16 residues in the CDR3. Germline CDR1 and CDR2: SNHLY and FYNNEI.